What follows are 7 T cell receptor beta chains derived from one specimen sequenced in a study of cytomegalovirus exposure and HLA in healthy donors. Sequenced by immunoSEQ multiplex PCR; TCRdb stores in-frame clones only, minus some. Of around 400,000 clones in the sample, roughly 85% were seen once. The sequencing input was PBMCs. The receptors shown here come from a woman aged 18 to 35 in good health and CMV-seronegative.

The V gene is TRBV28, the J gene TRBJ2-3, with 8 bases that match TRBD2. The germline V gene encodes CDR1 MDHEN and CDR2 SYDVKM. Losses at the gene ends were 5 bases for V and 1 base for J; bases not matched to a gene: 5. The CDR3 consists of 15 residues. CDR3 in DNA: TGTGCCAGCAGTCCGGGGGGGCCGGGCACAGATACGCAGTATTTT. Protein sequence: CASSPGGPGTDTQYF. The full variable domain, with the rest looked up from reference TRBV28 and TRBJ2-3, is DVKVTQSSRYLVKRTGEKVFLECVQDMDHENMFWYRQDPGLGLRLIYFSYDVKMKEKGDIPEGYSVSREKKERFSLILESASTNQTSMYLCASSPGGPGTDTQYFGPGTRLTVL.

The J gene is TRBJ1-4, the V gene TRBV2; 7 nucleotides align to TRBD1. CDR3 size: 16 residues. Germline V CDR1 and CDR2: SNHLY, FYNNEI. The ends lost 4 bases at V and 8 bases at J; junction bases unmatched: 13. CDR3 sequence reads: CASSGPPMTGQEKLFF. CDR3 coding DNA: TGTGCCAGCAGTGGTCCCCCCATGACAGGGCAAGAAAAACTGTTTTTT.

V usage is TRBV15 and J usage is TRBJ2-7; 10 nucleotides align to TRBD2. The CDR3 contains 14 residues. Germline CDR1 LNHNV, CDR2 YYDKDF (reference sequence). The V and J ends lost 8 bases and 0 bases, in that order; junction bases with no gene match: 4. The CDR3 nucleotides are TGTGCCACCTCTAGCGGGGGTCGCTCCTACGAGCAGTACTTC. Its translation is CATSSGGRSYEQYF.

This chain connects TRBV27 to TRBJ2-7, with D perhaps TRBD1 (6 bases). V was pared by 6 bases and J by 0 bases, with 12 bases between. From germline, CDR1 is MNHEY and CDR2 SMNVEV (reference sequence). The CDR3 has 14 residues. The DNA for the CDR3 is TGTGCCAGCAGACCATCGGACAGCTCCTACGAGCAGTACTTC. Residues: CASRPSDSSYEQYF.

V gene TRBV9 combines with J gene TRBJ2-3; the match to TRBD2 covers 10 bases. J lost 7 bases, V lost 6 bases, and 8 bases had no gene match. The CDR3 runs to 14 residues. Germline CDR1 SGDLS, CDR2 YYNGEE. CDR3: CASTTGLATNTQYF. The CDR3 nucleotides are TGTGCCAGCACCACGGGACTAGCGACAAATACGCAGTATTTT.

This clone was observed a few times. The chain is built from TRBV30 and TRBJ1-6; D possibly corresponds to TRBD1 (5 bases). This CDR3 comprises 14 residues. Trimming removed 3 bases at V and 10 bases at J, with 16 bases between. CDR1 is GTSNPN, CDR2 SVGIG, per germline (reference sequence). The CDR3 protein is CAWSLGGGKSPLHF. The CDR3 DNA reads TGTGCCTGGAGCCTTGGGGGAGGGAAGTCACCCCTCCACTTT. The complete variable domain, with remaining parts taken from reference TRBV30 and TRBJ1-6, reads SQTIHQWPATLVQPVGSPLSLECTVEGTSNPNLYWYRQAAGRGLQLLFYSVGIGQISSEVPQNLSASRPQDRQFILSSKKLLLSDSGFYLCAWSLGGGKSPLHFGNGTRLTVT.

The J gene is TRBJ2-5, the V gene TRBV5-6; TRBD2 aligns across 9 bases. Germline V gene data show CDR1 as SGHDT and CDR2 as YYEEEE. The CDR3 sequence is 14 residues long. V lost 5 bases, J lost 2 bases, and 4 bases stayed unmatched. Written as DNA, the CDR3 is TGTGCCAGCAGAACAGCGGGGGGTCAAGAGACCCAGTACTTC. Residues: CASRTAGGQETQYF.